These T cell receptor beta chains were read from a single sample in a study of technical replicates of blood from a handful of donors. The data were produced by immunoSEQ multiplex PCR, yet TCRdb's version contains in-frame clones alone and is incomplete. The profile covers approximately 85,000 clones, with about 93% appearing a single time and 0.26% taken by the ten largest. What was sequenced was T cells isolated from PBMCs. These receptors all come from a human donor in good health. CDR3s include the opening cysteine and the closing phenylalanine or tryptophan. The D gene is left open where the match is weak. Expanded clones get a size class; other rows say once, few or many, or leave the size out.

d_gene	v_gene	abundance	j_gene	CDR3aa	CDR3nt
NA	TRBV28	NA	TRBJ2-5	CASSFLQADETQYF	TGTGCCAGCAGTTTCTTACAGGCTGACGAGACCCAGTACTTC
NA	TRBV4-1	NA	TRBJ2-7	CASSGRDSYEQYF	TGCGCCAGCAGTGGCCGGGACTCCTACGAGCAGTACTTC
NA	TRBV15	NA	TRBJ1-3	CATSRQTENTIYF	TGTGCCACCAGCAGACAGACAGAGAACACCATATATTTT
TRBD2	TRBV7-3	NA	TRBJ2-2	CASSAIGTSGGPGTGELFF	TGTGCCAGCAGCGCGATTGGCACTAGCGGGGGGCCGGGAACCGGGGAGCTGTTTTTT
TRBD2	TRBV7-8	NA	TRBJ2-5	CASSLALVPGLALETQYF	TGTGCCAGCAGCTTAGCTCTCGTTCCGGGACTAGCATTGGAGACCCAGTACTTC
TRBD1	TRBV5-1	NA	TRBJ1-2	CASSPDRVGYTF	TGCGCCAGCAGCCCTGACAGGGTCGGCTACACCTTC
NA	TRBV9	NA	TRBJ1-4	CASSVGPHSEKLFF	TGTGCCAGCAGCGTAGGGCCCCACAGTGAAAAACTGTTTTTT
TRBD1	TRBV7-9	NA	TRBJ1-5	CASSFDRGVGGNQPQHF	TGTGCCAGCAGCTTTGACAGGGGCGTTGGTGGCAATCAGCCCCAGCATTTT
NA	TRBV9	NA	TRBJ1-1	CASSVQGSGEEAFF	TGTGCCAGCAGCGTACAGGGCTCAGGGGAAGAAGCTTTCTTT
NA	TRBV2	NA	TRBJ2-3	CASKTGITDTQYF	TGTGCCAGCAAAACAGGGATCACAGATACGCAGTATTTT
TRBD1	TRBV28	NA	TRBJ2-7	CASSLTSGGVEQYF	TGTGCCAGCAGTCTCACATCAGGGGGCGTCGAGCAGTACTTC
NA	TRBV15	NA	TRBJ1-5	CATSKSLLGRISNQPQHF	TGTGCCACCAGCAAATCCTTGTTGGGCCGGATTAGCAATCAGCCCCAGCATTTT
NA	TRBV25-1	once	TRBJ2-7	CASRGSGSREQYF	TGTGCCAGCAGGGGTAGCGGCAGCCGCGAGCAGTACTTC